This is a list of T cell receptor beta chains from one sample in a study of cytomegalovirus exposure and HLA in healthy donors. Sequencing was performed with immunoSEQ multiplex PCR; in TCRdb, only in-frame clones are kept and a portion is missing. The sample comprises 100,000 to 150,000 clones, about nine tenths of which are singletons, and approximately 2% rests with the top ten. The sequenced material came from PBMCs. These receptor sequences come from a man younger than 30 in good health and CMV-seronegative. The CDR3 runs from the conserved cysteine through the conserved F or W. D genes are given only for firm matches. Not all rows give a size; the values are once, few, many and, for expanded clones, a class.

D gene: TRBD1
V gene: TRBV19
clone size: .
J gene: TRBJ1-4
CDR3 protein: CASPGQGLSSTNEKLFF
CDR3 DNA: TGTGCCAGCCCGGGACAGGGATTGAGTTCGACTAATGAAAAACTGTTTTTT

D gene: .
V gene: TRBV18
clone size: .
J gene: TRBJ2-7
CDR3 protein: CASSRSYSSYEQYF
CDR3 DNA: TGTGCCAGCTCACGGTCATACAGTTCCTACGAGCAGTACTTC

D gene: .
V gene: TRBV5-1
clone size: .
J gene: TRBJ1-1
CDR3 protein: CASKVRGVNTEAFF
CDR3 DNA: TGCGCCAGCAAGGTCAGGGGTGTGAACACTGAAGCTTTCTTT

D gene: TRBD2
V gene: TRBV4-2
clone size: .
J gene: TRBJ2-5
CDR3 protein: CASSQELAGGLKEETQYF
CDR3 DNA: TGTGCCAGCAGCCAAGAACTAGCGGGGGGGCTTAAAGAAGAGACCCAGTACTTC

D gene: .
V gene: TRBV2
clone size: once
J gene: TRBJ1-1
CDR3 protein: CASSDILAAFF
CDR3 DNA: TGTGCCAGCAGTGACATACTCGCGGCTTTCTTT

D gene: .
V gene: TRBV7-7
clone size: few
J gene: TRBJ2-2
CDR3 protein: CASSLRLDGELFF
CDR3 DNA: TGTGCCAGCAGCCTGAGACTAGACGGGGAGCTGTTTTTT

D gene: .
V gene: TRBV29-1
clone size: .
J gene: TRBJ1-2
CDR3 protein: CSAGAGYYGYTF
CDR3 DNA: TGCAGCGCAGGGGCGGGTTACTATGGCTACACCTTC

D gene: TRBD1
V gene: TRBV7-2
clone size: .
J gene: TRBJ1-5
CDR3 protein: CASSPRTGEGQPQHF
CDR3 DNA: TGTGCCAGCAGCCCCCGGACAGGGGAGGGTCAGCCCCAGCATTTT

D gene: .
V gene: TRBV28
clone size: .
J gene: TRBJ1-3
CDR3 protein: CASSFPRGMGGNTIYF
CDR3 DNA: TGTGCCAGCAGTTTCCCCAGGGGTATGGGAGGAAACACCATATATTTT

D gene: TRBD2
V gene: TRBV7-8
clone size: .
J gene: TRBJ2-3
CDR3 protein: CASSLDSGGRGTDTQYF
CDR3 DNA: TGTGCCAGCAGCTTAGATAGCGGGGGGCGGGGCACAGATACGCAGTATTTT

D gene: TRBD1
V gene: TRBV4-1
clone size: .
J gene: TRBJ2-5
CDR3 protein: CASSPGQGKRTQYF
CDR3 DNA: TGCGCCAGCAGCCCCGGACAGGGAAAACGGACCCAGTACTTC